This TCR beta chain was captured in a study of CD8 T cells in ankylosing spondylitis. Study-wide points: Ankylosing spondylitis blood appeared to be characterized by a TCR beta motif of under 10 highly homologous variants. Disease-linked clones displayed a CD8+ phenotype and appeared relatively rarely in peripheral blood. Matched ankylosing spondylitis synovial fluid reportedly showed significant enrichment of disease-linked clones.

Trimming shortened V by 0 bases and J by 3 bases, and 15 bases separated the two germline ends. The length of the CDR3 is 16 residues. The germline V gene encodes CDR1 SGHRS and CDR2 YFSETQ. TCRdb independently ran MiXCR on the 5' RACE reads; one entry per CDR3 protein. This sample has 80,000 to 90,000 distinct CDR3 sequences, with roughly 27% found just once. A note on this clonotype: Antigen specificity is unknown.

Sequenced input: blood, either unsorted or a sorted T cell fraction (not recorded which). This receptor was identified in a male donor with ankylosing spondylitis or in good health (not recorded which). The chain employs TRBV5-1 and TRBJ2-5; D is tentatively TRBD1 or TRBD2 (6 bases each). The CDR3 DNA follows: TGCGCCAGCAGCTTGGGCAGGGGAGGACTCGAAGAGACCCAGTACTTC. Translating it yields CASSLGRGGLEETQYF.